Below are 2 T cell receptor beta chains sequenced from a single sample in a study of siplizumab effects on memory and regulatory T cells. Here immunoSEQ multiplex PCR was the method, and the copy in TCRdb shows in-frame clones only, minus some. The data show roughly 100,000 clones, with approximately 94% seen just once and approximately 0.3% held by the top ten. The material sequenced was CD4+ T cells sorted from blood. All receptors derive from a human donor in good health.

V is TRBV4-3 and J is TRBJ2-1, with TRBD1 matching 10 bases. The CDR3 contains 17 residues. Germline V CDR1 and CDR2: LGHNA, YSLEER. Trimming at V came to 2 bases and at J to 7 bases, leaving 11 bases not matched to a gene. The CDR3 region has the DNA TGCGCCAGCAGCCAACGGGGGACAGGGGCGTCTTTGAATGAGCAGTTCTTC. This translates into CASSQRGTGASLNEQFF.

The chain employs TRBV19 and TRBJ2-7; the match to TRBD1 covers 8 bases. V dropped 5 bases and J dropped 6; count of bases not matched to a gene: 12. The CDR3 is 15 amino acids. The germline V gene encodes CDR1 LNHDA and CDR2 SQIVND (reference sequence). The CDR3 reads CASSSEDRDRGEQYF. The DNA for the CDR3 is TGTGCCAGTAGTTCGGAGGACAGGGATAGGGGCGAGCAGTACTTC. Full variable domain (rest looked up from reference TRBV19 and TRBJ2-7): DGGITQSPKYLFRKEGQNVTLSCEQNLNHDAMYWYRQDPGQGLRLIYYSQIVNDFQKGDIAEGYSVSREKKESFPLTVTSAQKNPTAFYLCASSSEDRDRGEQYFGPGTRLTVT.